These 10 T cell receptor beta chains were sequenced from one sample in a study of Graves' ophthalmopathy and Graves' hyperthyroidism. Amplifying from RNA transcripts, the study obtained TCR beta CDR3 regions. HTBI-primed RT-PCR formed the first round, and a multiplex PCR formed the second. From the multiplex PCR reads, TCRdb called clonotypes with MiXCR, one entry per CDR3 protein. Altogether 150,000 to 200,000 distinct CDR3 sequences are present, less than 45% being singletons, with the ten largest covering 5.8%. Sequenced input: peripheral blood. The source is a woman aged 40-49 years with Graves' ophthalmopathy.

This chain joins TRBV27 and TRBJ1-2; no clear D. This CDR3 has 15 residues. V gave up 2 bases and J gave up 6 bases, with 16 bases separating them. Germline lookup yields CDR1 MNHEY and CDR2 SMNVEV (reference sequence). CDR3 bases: TGTGCCAGCAGTTTAGGTTTTCGGGATGTGCATGGCTACACCTTC. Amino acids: CASSLGFRDVHGYTF.

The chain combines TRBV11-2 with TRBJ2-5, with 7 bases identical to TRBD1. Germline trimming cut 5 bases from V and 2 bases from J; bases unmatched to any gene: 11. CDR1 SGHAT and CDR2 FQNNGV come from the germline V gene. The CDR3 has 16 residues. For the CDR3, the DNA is TGTGCCAGCAGCCCCGACTCGGGACAGAGACAAGAGACCCAGTACTTC. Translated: CASSPDSGQRQETQYF. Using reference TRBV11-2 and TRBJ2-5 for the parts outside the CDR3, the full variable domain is EAGVAQSPRYKIIEKRQSVAFWCNPISGHATLYWYQQILGQGPKLLIQFQNNGVVDDSQLPKDRFSAERLKGVDSTLKIQPAKLEDSAVYLCASSPDSGQRQETQYFGPGTRLLVL.

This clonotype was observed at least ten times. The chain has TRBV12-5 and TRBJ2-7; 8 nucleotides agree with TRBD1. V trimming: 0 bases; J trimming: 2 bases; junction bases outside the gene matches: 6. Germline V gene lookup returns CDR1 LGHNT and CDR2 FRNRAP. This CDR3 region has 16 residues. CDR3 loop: CASGLVPGQAAYEQYF. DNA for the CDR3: TGTGCTAGTGGTTTGGTGCCGGGACAGGCCGCCTACGAGCAGTACTTC. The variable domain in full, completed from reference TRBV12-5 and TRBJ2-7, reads DARVTQTPRHKVTEMGQEVTMRCQPILGHNTVFWYRQTMMQGLELLAYFRNRAPLDDSGMPKDRFSAEMPDATLATLKIQPSEPRDSAVYFCASGLVPGQAAYEQYFGPGTRLTVT.

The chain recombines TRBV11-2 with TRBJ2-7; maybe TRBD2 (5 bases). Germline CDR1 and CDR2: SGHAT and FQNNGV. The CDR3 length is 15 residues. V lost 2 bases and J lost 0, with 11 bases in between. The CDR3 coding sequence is TGTGCCAGCAGCTTAAGGACTTCCCCCTCCTACGAGCAGTACTTC. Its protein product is CASSLRTSPSYEQYF. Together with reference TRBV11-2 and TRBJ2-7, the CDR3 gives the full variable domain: EAGVAQSPRYKIIEKRQSVAFWCNPISGHATLYWYQQILGQGPKLLIQFQNNGVVDDSQLPKDRFSAERLKGVDSTLKIQPAKLEDSAVYLCASSLRTSPSYEQYFGPGTRLTVT.

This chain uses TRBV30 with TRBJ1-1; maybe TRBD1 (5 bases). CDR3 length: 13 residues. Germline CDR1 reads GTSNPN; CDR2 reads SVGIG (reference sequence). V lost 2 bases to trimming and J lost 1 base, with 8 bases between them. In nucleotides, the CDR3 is TGTGCCTGGAGTTCCACAGGGAACACTGAAGCTTTCTTT. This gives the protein CAWSSTGNTEAFF.

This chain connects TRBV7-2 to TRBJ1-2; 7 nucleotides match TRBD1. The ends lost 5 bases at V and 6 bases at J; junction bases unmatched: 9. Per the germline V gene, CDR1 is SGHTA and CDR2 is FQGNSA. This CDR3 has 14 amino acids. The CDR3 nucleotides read TGTGCCAGCAGCCTGAAGGGACAGCAACATGGCTACACCTTC. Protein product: CASSLKGQQHGYTF. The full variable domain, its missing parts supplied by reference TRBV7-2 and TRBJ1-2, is GAGVSQSPSNKVTEKGKDVELRCDPISGHTALYWYRQSLGQGLEFLIYFQGNSAPDKSGLPSDRFSAERTGGSVSTLTIQRTQQEDSAVYLCASSLKGQQHGYTFGSGTRLTVV.

The DNA for the CDR3 is TGTGCCAGCAGTCGAGGGGACAACTCCTACGAGCAGTACTTC. It specifies CASSRGDNSYEQYF. The chain recombines TRBV6-2 or TRBV6-3 with TRBJ2-7; possibly TRBD1 for D (6 bases). Trimming took off 5 bases at V and 0 bases at J, with 11 bases between the two ends. This CDR3 is 14 amino acids long. Per the germline V gene, CDR1 is MNHEY and CDR2 is SVGEGT.

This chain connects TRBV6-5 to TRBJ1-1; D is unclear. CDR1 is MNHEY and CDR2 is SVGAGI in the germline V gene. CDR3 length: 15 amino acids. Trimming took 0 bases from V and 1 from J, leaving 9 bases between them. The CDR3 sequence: CASSYSMAPNTEAFF. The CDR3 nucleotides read TGTGCCAGCAGTTACTCGATGGCCCCGAACACTGAAGCTTTCTTT.

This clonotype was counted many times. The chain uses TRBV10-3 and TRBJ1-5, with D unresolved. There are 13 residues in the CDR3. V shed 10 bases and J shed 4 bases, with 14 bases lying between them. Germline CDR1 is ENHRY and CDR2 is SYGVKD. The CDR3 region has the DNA TGTGCCACAAGCCGGGATTTAAATCAGCCCCAGCATTTT. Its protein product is CATSRDLNQPQHF.

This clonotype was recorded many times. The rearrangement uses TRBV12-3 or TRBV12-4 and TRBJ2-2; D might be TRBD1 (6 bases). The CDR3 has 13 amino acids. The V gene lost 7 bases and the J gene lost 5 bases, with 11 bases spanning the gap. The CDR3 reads CASKLGGTGELFF. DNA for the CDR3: TGTGCCAGCAAATTAGGGGGAACCGGGGAGCTGTTTTTT.